Given below is one TCR beta chain in context. This clonotype was counted many times. The antigen it recognizes is unknown. Per-base quality was not reported, and no clone a single base away is much larger than it. This record comes from a study of low-dose radiotherapy and immunotherapy resistance in tumors (dated by TCRdb to the early 2020s). The study in broad terms: In Cohort 1, each fraction delivered 0.5 Gy every 2 weeks, and the prescribed total PTV dose was 6.5 Gy. In Cohort 2, 1 Gy per fraction was delivered every two weeks, for a total of 13 Gy over 26 weeks. Patients were given nivolumab as a 240 mg flat dose every two weeks and ipilimumab at 1 mg/kg every six weeks, with both drugs delivered intravenously. Cyclophosphamide 200 mg/m2 was given intravenously every two weeks, one day before each radiation and immunotherapy administration. Patients took aspirin 300 mg orally once daily for four cycles, starting on cycle 1 day 1. The trial did not randomize participants into treatment groups. Eight patients were included in the translational analysis, namely three from the first dose cohort plus the first five from the second dose cohort.

Reading the label with the study, this specimen's time point is: before trial treatment. The donors came from RACIN, which was a single-arm phase I dose-escalation trial that paired nivolumab and ipilimumab with aspirin, low-dose cyclophosphamide and low-dose radiotherapy. Eligible patients had advanced, TIL-negative solid tumors. The cysteine opens and the phenylalanine closes a CDR3 of 14 amino acids. The DNA shown is the 42-base CDR3, in frame from base 1. The germline V gene supplies CDR1 SQVTM and CDR2 ANQGSEA. Cut back by 0 bases and 1 base, the V and J ends lie 9 bases apart. Sequencing was performed on an Illumina HiSeq 2500. First-strand cDNA was synthesized with Superscript III and a set of TRAV- and TRBV-specific primers, covering both TCRalpha and TCRbeta chains. TCRs were amplified for 20 to 25 PCR cycles with Phusion, using a constant-region primer paired with the adapter attached to the V primers. The MessageAmp II aRNA Amplification Kit was used to amplify the isolated mRNA, with in vitro transcription run for approximately 15 hours at 37 degrees C. The Dynabeads mRNA DIRECT Purification Kit was used to isolate the mRNA for TCR sequencing. Indexed Illumina adapters were added in a second roughly 25-cycle Phusion PCR, and the resulting products were purified with AMPure XP beads. The original pipeline was this. Using custom Perl scripts, TCR sequences encoding the same protein were pooled, out-of-frame sequences were removed, and the abundance of each clonotype was computed. Any TCR sequence backed by just one read was left out of the analysis. Among the metrics used to describe the repertoires were Shannon entropy, Gini index, clonality, richness, and the frequency of TCRs shared between repertoires. TCRdb trimmed the raw reads at Q25, called clones with MiXCR and kept productive beta chains. Each entry merges the rows of one CDR3 protein and shows their most common DNA and genes. The V and J calls and clone size are TCRdb's, not the authors'. A total of roughly 76,000 distinct CDR3 sequences appear in this sample, about 20% of them only once. 5% to 6.5% of the sample rests with the top ten.

The TCR comes from a male donor with prostate cancer. The sequencing here drew on PBMCs, taken before treatment. The sequence links TRBV29-1 to TRBJ1-1; confidence is insufficient to name the D gene. The CDR3 amino acid sequence is: CSVEERVGNTEAFF. Read as DNA, the sequence is TGCAGCGTTGAAGAAAGAGTTGGGAACACTGAAGCTTTCTTT.